The present T cell receptor beta chain was sequenced within a study of shared clonotypes between healthy human individuals. Study-wide background: Ranging from 18 to 49 in age, donors were two women and three men.

Germline V gene sequence: CDR1 SGHNT, CDR2 YYREEE (reference sequence). V was shortened by 2 bases and J by 4 bases, with 10 bases between the two germline ends. The CDR3 contains 14 residues. Profiled with immunoSEQ multiplex PCR; TCRdb holds only in-frame clones, not every one. The data show over a million clones, about three quarters seen once. The V call is TRBV5-4, the J call TRBJ1-3; D might be TRBD1 (5 bases). This TCR came from a man aged 18 to 29 in good health. Sequenced: memory CD4+ T cells sorted from blood. Documented subset: CD45RA-negative fraction. CDR3 loop: CASSFYGGGNTIYF. In DNA form, the CDR3 reads TGTGCCAGCAGCTTTTACGGGGGGGGAAACACCATATATTTT.